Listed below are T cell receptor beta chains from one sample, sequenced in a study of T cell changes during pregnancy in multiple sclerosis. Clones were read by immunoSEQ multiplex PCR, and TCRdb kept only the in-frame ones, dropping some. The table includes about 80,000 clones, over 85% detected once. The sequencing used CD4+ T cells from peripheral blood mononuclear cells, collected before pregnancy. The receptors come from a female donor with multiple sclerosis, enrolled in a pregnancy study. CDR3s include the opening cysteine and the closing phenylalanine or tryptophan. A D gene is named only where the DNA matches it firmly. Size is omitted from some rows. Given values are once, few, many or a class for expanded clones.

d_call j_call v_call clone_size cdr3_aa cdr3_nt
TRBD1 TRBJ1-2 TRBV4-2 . CASSQDPGTGGGYTF TGTGCCAGCAGCCAAGACCCCGGGACAGGGGGGGGCTACACCTTC
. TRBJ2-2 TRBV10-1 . CASSELPYTGELFF TGCGCCAGCAGTGAGCTTCCCTACACCGGGGAGCTGTTTTTT
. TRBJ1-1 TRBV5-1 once CASSLRGSGTEAFF TGCGCCAGCAGCTTACGGGGGTCGGGGACTGAAGCTTTCTTT
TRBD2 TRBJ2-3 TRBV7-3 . CASSGGAGGPRDTQYF TGTGCCAGCAGCGGAGGCGCGGGAGGGCCGCGAGATACGCAGTATTTT
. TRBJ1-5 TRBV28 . CASSLSGEAGNQPQHF TGTGCCAGCAGTTTATCGGGGGAGGCAGGGAACCAGCCCCAGCATTTT
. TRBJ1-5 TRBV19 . CASSTQDTYSNQPQHF TGTGCCAGTAGTACTCAGGACACCTATAGCAATCAGCCCCAGCATTTT
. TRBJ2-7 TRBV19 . CASSIKGITYEQYF TGTGCCAGTAGTATAAAGGGGATCACCTACGAGCAGTACTTC
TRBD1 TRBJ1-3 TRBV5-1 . CASSENPGTGVRVYF TGCGCCAGCAGCGAAAACCCCGGGACAGGGGTTCGGGTATATTTT
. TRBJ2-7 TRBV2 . CASMRGWGYEQYF TGTGCCAGCATGAGGGGGTGGGGCTACGAGCAGTACTTC
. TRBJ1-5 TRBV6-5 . CASSFQGNQPQHF TGTGCCAGCAGCTTCCAGGGCAATCAGCCCCAGCATTTT
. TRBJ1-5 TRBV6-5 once CASRPDSNQPQHF TGTGCCAGCAGACCAGATAGCAATCAGCCCCAGCATTTT
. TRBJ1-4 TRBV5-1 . CASSPRPPPPPNEKLFF TGCGCCAGCAGCCCTCGTCCTCCTCCCCCCCCTAATGAAAAACTGTTTTTT
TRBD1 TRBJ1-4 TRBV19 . CASSMDRGREKLFF TGTGCCAGTAGCATGGACAGGGGGCGAGAAAAACTGTTTTTT
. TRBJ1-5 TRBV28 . CASNPENQPQHF TGTGCCAGCAACCCCGAGAATCAGCCCCAGCATTTT
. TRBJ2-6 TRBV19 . CASSQTSGANVLTF TGTGCCAGTAGCCAAACTTCTGGGGCCAACGTCCTGACTTTC
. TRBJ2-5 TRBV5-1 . CASSLHSKETQYF TGCGCCAGCAGCTTGCACAGTAAAGAGACCCAGTACTTC
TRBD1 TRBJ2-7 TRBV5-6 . CASSLPGQGSYEQYF TGTGCCAGCAGCTTGCCCGGACAGGGCTCCTACGAGCAGTACTTC
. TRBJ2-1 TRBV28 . CASSPRGRVGEQFF TGTGCCAGCAGTCCCCGGGGAAGGGTCGGTGAGCAGTTCTTC
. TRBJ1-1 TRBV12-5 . CASGLTIPPGIDTEAFF TGTGCTAGTGGTTTGACAATACCCCCAGGGATCGACACTGAAGCTTTCTTT
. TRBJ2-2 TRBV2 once CASRPLSGELFF TGTGCCAGCAGGCCCCTATCCGGGGAGCTGTTTTTT
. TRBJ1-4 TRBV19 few CASSSPPGNEKLFF TGTGCCAGTAGTTCTCCTCCGGGAAATGAAAAACTGTTTTTT
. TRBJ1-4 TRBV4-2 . CASSQEPGANEKLFF TGTGCCAGCAGCCAAGAACCAGGGGCTAATGAAAAACTGTTTTTT
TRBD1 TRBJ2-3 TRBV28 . CASRDRGTDTQYF TGTGCCAGCCGGGACAGGGGTACAGATACGCAGTATTTT
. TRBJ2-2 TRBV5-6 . CASSLDRRTGELFF TGTGCCAGCAGCTTGGACAGGCGGACCGGGGAGCTGTTTTTT
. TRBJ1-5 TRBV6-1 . CASRKERDQPQHF TGTGCCAGCAGGAAAGAGAGGGATCAGCCCCAGCATTTT
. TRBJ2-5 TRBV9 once CASSVGTNSRQETQYF TGTGCCAGCAGCGTGGGGACAAACTCAAGGCAAGAGACCCAGTACTTC
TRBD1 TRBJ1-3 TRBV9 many CASSVAPRTGGSGNTIYF TGTGCCAGCAGCGTAGCACCTCGGACAGGGGGATCTGGAAACACCATATATTTT
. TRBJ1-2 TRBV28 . CASSRLDSDNYGYTF TGTGCCAGCAGTCGGTTGGACAGTGATAACTATGGCTACACCTTC
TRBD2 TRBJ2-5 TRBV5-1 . CASSGGTSGSGETQYF TGCGCCAGCAGCGGGGGGACTAGCGGGAGCGGAGAGACCCAGTACTTC
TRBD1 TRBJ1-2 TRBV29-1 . CSVRKTGTGRFYGYTF TGCAGCGTTAGGAAGACCGGGACAGGGCGCTTTTATGGCTACACCTTC
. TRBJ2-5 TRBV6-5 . CASSYQGIQETQYF TGTGCCAGCAGTTACCAGGGGATTCAAGAGACCCAGTACTTC
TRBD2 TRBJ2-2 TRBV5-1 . CASSWREGTGELFF TGCGCCAGCAGCTGGCGGGAGGGGACCGGGGAGCTGTTTTTT
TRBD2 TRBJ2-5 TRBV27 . CASGKRLAGETQYF TGTGCCAGCGGAAAACGACTAGCCGGGGAGACCCAGTACTTC
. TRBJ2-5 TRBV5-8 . CASSPGQRLETQYF TGTGCCAGCAGCCCAGGACAGAGGCTAGAGACCCAGTACTTC
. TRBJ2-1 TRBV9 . CASSVDPRGKNNEQFF TGTGCCAGCAGCGTAGACCCCCGCGGAAAAAACAATGAGCAGTTCTTC
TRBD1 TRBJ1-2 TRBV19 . CASSMGQGFGYTF TGTGCCAGTAGTATGGGACAGGGCTTTGGCTACACCTTC
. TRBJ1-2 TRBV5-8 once CASSPRGKGYTF TGTGCCAGCAGCCCGAGGGGGAAAGGCTACACCTTC
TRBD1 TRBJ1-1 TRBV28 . CASKPGTAKAFF TGTGCCAGCAAACCCGGGACAGCTAAAGCTTTCTTT
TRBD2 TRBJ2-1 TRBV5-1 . CASSFWLAGVGHEQFF TGCGCCAGCAGCTTTTGGCTAGCGGGAGTCGGTCATGAGCAGTTCTTC